The rows below give T cell receptor beta chains drawn from one sample of a study of blood T cell repertoires in COVID-19. Assay used: immunoSEQ multiplex PCR; TCRdb lists only in-frame clones, some missing. The table records more than 400,000 clones, approximately 83% of them present only once. Input material: peripheral blood. The receptors stem from a human donor in a cohort sampled during active COVID-19. Each CDR3 is given with its conserved first and last residue. A D gene is named only where the DNA matches it firmly. Where a row states a size, it is once, few, many or the class of an expanded clone; other rows omit it.

d_gene | j_gene | v_gene | abundance | CDR3nt | CDR3aa
TRBD2 | TRBJ2-1 | TRBV7-3 | - | TGTGCCAGCAGCTTAAATTTCGGACTAGCGTCCAGGGAGCAGTTCTTC | CASSLNFGLASREQFF
TRBD2 | TRBJ2-5 | TRBV5-1 | few | TGCGCCAGCAGCTTGGAGGGACTAGCGGGCGGGGCAGAGACCCAGTACTTC | CASSLEGLAGGAETQYF
TRBD1 | TRBJ2-2 | TRBV9 | - | TGTGCCAGCAGATACAGGGGATCTAACACCGGGGAGCTGTTTTTT | CASRYRGSNTGELFF
TRBD2 | TRBJ2-6 | TRBV7-3 | - | TGTGCCAGCAGCTTAATTTTGGGAGGGACCTTTGGGGCCAACGTCCTGACTTTC | CASSLILGGTFGANVLTF
- | TRBJ1-1 | TRBV5-5 | - | TGTGCCAGCAGCTTGGGCAGGTCGGGGGTAGGCACTGAAGCTTTCTTT | CASSLGRSGVGTEAFF
TRBD1 | TRBJ1-5 | TRBV19 | - | TGTGCCAGTAGCCTAGTTACAGGGGATCAGCCCCAGCATTTT | CASSLVTGDQPQHF
- | TRBJ2-3 | TRBV28 | - | TGTGCCAGCAGTTCCGACAGGTTTGGCACAGATACGCAGTATTTT | CASSSDRFGTDTQYF
TRBD2 | TRBJ2-1 | TRBV11-3 | - | TGTGCCAGCAGCCCCGGGACTAGCGCGAGCTCCTACAATGAGCAGTTCTTC | CASSPGTSASSYNEQFF
TRBD2 | TRBJ2-3 | TRBV6-4 | - | TGTGCCAGCAGGACCCTTAGCGGGAGGGACACAGATACGCAGTATTTT | CASRTLSGRDTDTQYF
TRBD2 | TRBJ2-5 | TRBV12-3/TRBV12-4 | - | TGTGCCAGCAGCTTAGCGGGAGGCCCGGGACAGTACTTC | CASSLAGGPGQYF
TRBD2 | TRBJ2-3 | TRBV7-3 | - | TGTGCCAGCAGCATGTGGGCGGGAGAAACAGATACGCAGTATTTT | CASSMWAGETDTQYF
- | TRBJ2-5 | TRBV19 | - | TGTGCCAGTAGTATAACAGGGGAGACCCAGTACTTC | CASSITGETQYF
- | TRBJ2-7 | TRBV3-1/TRBV3-2 | - | TGTGCCAGCAGCCAAGGTCGAAGAGAAAGTGAGCAGTACTTC | CASSQGRRESEQYF
TRBD1 | TRBJ2-3 | TRBV6-2/TRBV6-3 | - | TGTGCCAGCAGTTACTTGACAGGGAGCACAGATACGCAGTATTTT | CASSYLTGSTDTQYF
- | TRBJ1-3 | TRBV30 | - | TGTGCCTGGAGTGTTGAATTATTAGACGGGGAAACCATATATTTT | CAWSVELLDGETIYF
TRBD2 | TRBJ2-6 | TRBV9 | - | TGTGCCAGCAGCGTTCTAGCGGGAGGGAGCTCTGGGGCCAACGTCCTGACTTTC | CASSVLAGGSSGANVLTF
TRBD1 | TRBJ2-2 | TRBV9 | - | TGTGCCAGCAGCGTAGCTTTAGGCAGGGGGCGCGACGGGGAGCTGTTTTTT | CASSVALGRGRDGELFF
TRBD1 | TRBJ1-1 | TRBV28 | few | TGTGCCAGCCAGGGGGGAGCCACTGAAGCTTTCTTT | CASQGGATEAFF
- | TRBJ1-1 | TRBV7-3 | - | TGTGCCAGCAAACAGGGAGGGTTGACTGAAGCTTTCTTT | CASKQGGLTEAFF
TRBD2 | TRBJ2-7 | TRBV7-9 | - | TGTGCCAGCAGCCTCCTGGGGGGGACCTACGAGCAGTACTTC | CASSLLGGTYEQYF
TRBD1 | TRBJ1-5 | TRBV3-1/TRBV3-2 | - | TGTGCCAGCAGCCAAGAGGACAGGGGGAATCAGCCCCAGCATTTT | CASSQEDRGNQPQHF
- | TRBJ1-1 | TRBV2 | - | TGTGCCAGCAGTGTGGGGGAAGGGACAAGAACTTCAGCTTTCTTT | CASSVGEGTRTSAFF
TRBD1 | TRBJ2-5 | TRBV10-1 | - | TGCGCCAGCAGCACCGGGACAGGGGGAGAGACCCAGTACTTC | CASSTGTGGETQYF
TRBD1 | TRBJ1-1 | TRBV27 | - | TGTGCCAGCAGTTTATTATCAGGGGGGAACACTGAAGCTTTCTTT | CASSLLSGGNTEAFF
- | TRBJ1-1 | TRBV11-1 | - | TGTGCCAGCAGCGAGGTTCCCCTGAACACTGAAGCTTTCTTT | CASSEVPLNTEAFF
TRBD1 | TRBJ2-1 | TRBV2 | - | TGTGCCAGCAGTCAGGACAGGGGTTCCTACAATGAGCAGTTCTTC | CASSQDRGSYNEQFF